Given below is one T cell receptor (beta chain) in context. It has no known antigen specificity. The sample holds no much larger clone one base away, and base qualities are not on file. Library construction relied on the immunoSEQ multiplex PCR assay. The table comes from immuneACCESS by way of TCRdb, which keeps in-frame sequences with V and J called. Part of the clones is missing from these tables; in studies checked, under half for an unresolved V gene and the rest for unknown reasons. The sample contains some 94,000 clones, about 92% of them found a single time. The ten largest clonotypes hold about 1.6% of the sample. CDR1 and CDR2, per the germline V gene, are MGHRA and YSYEKL. Counted from cysteine to phenylalanine, this CDR3 has 16 amino acids. Only CDR3 DNA remains: 48 bases, in frame from the first base. V is pruned by 2 bases and J by 2 bases, leaving 6 bases of the junction without a gene match.

This sample is part of a study of T cell changes during pregnancy in multiple sclerosis (dated by TCRdb to about 2019). Some background on the complete study: Changes in the T cell repertoire over the course of pregnancy were examined in this study in women with multiple sclerosis.

This specimen consisted of peripheral blood, obtained in the first trimester of pregnancy. This clonotype was obtained from a female donor with multiple sclerosis, enrolled in a pregnancy study. This chain is built from TRBV4-1 and TRBJ2-3, with 8 central nucleotides matching TRBD2. CDR3 loop: CASSQFGTRVTDTQYF. The nucleotide sequence reads as follows: TGCGCCAGCAGCCAATTCGGGACTAGAGTCACAGATACGCAGTATTTT.